A selection of T cell receptor beta chains follows, all from one sample in a study of OX40 agonist ivuxolimab in advanced cancers. Using immunoSEQ multiplex PCR, the repertoire was profiled, and TCRdb retains in-frame clones only, with some absent. The sample shows tens of thousands of clones, 70% to 90% of them seen only once. Material: CD4+ or CD8+ T cells sorted from blood, obtained in a trial of the OX40 agonist ivuxolimab. The receptors originated from an adult with an advanced solid tumor such as melanoma, head and neck, liver or kidney cancer. Both conserved end residues are part of each CDR3. A D gene is named only where the DNA matches it firmly. The size entry is marked missing in some rows and otherwise reads once, few, many or a size class.

CDR3 protein	CDR3 DNA	J gene	clone size	V gene	D gene
CAGAQGASYEQYF	TGTGCCGGAGCGCAGGGAGCTTCCTACGAGCAGTACTTC	TRBJ2-7	-	TRBV2	-
CASSPDSLPTYEQYF	TGTGCCAGCAGCCCGGACAGCCTTCCCACCTACGAGCAGTACTTC	TRBJ2-7	once	TRBV7-6	-
CASSDERGPYNEQFF	TGTGCCAGTAGTGACGAGCGGGGGCCCTACAATGAGCAGTTCTTC	TRBJ2-1	-	TRBV19	TRBD2
CASSFGAGSYYGYTF	TGTGCCAGCAGCTTCGGGGCAGGTTCTTACTATGGCTACACCTTC	TRBJ1-2	-	TRBV5-6	-
CASSALNTGELFF	TGTGCCAGCAGCGCGCTGAACACCGGGGAGCTGTTTTTT	TRBJ2-2	-	TRBV9	-
CASEAATYNEQFF	TGTGCCAGCGAAGCGGCAACCTACAATGAGCAGTTCTTC	TRBJ2-1	once	TRBV6-1	-
CASSLQSGTTGQFF	TGTGCCAGCAGTCTTCAATCTGGGACTACGGGGCAGTTCTTC	TRBJ2-1	-	TRBV6-5	TRBD2
CASSYSQPGGYEKLFF	TGTGCCAGCAGTTACAGTCAGCCCGGAGGCTATGAAAAACTGTTTTTT	TRBJ1-4	-	TRBV6-5	-
CASSFGGGALDTQYF	TGTGCCAGCAGCTTCGGCGGGGGGGCCTTAGATACGCAGTATTTT	TRBJ2-3	-	TRBV7-6	TRBD2
CASSIPGNYGYTF	TGTGCCAGTAGTATCCCGGGTAACTATGGCTACACCTTC	TRBJ1-2	-	TRBV19	-
CASSLVVTADNEQFF	TGTGCCAGCAGCTTGGTAGTGACTGCGGACAATGAGCAGTTCTTC	TRBJ2-1	-	TRBV5-5	-
CASSSPGGALGQQYF	TGTGCCAGCAGCTCTCCAGGAGGGGCCCTTGGTCAGCAGTACTTC	TRBJ2-7	-	TRBV7-2	-
CASSPRLAGGPTDTQYF	TGTGCCAGCAGCCCTCGACTAGCGGGGGGTCCGACAGATACGCAGTATTTT	TRBJ2-3	once	TRBV5-6	TRBD2
CASSLYGTGEETQYF	TGTGCCAGCAGCTTATATGGGACAGGTGAAGAGACCCAGTACTTC	TRBJ2-5	-	TRBV7-6	TRBD1
CASSFRTGVYEQYF	TGTGCCAGCAGCTTCCGGACAGGAGTCTACGAGCAGTACTTC	TRBJ2-7	-	TRBV5-6	TRBD1
CASSPQGDYEQYF	TGTGCCAGCAGTCCTCAGGGAGACTACGAGCAGTACTTC	TRBJ2-7	-	TRBV28	-
CASSLMDTSGNTIYF	TGTGCCAGTAGTCTTATGGACACTTCTGGAAACACCATATATTTT	TRBJ1-3	-	TRBV19	-
CSAFRDSDHEQYF	TGCAGCGCCTTCCGGGACAGTGACCACGAGCAGTACTTC	TRBJ2-7	-	TRBV29-1	TRBD1
CASSLALGEGVDTQYF	TGTGCCAGCAGCTTGGCCCTGGGGGAGGGGGTGGATACGCAGTATTTT	TRBJ2-3	few	TRBV5-6	-
CASRATGDEYQPQHF	TGTGCCAGTAGAGCGACAGGGGATGAGTATCAGCCCCAGCATTTT	TRBJ1-5	-	TRBV19	TRBD1
CASSDSPTGEVTEAFF	TGTGCCAGCAGCGACTCCCCCACAGGGGAGGTCACTGAAGCTTTCTTT	TRBJ1-1	-	TRBV28	TRBD1
CASSYSGRADLEAFF	TGTGCCAGCAGTTACTCCGGCAGGGCCGACCTTGAGGCTTTCTTT	TRBJ1-1	-	TRBV6-5	-
CASSLSPGDNSGANVLTF	TGCGCCAGCAGCTTGTCTCCAGGGGACAACTCTGGGGCCAACGTCCTGACTTTC	TRBJ2-6	-	TRBV5-1	-
CASSPEGWGGYTF	TGTGCCAGCAGTCCAGAGGGGTGGGGGGGCTACACCTTC	TRBJ1-2	-	TRBV7-8	-
CASSSLEAGLLVGNIQYF	TGTGCCAGCAGCTCGCTCGAGGCAGGTCTATTAGTGGGCAACATTCAGTACTTC	TRBJ2-4	-	TRBV5-5	-
CASSITENTEAFF	TGTGCCAGTAGTATTACAGAGAACACTGAAGCTTTCTTT	TRBJ1-1	-	TRBV19	-
CASSPGLGYNEQFF	TGTGCCAGCAGCCCAGGGTTAGGTTACAATGAGCAGTTCTTC	TRBJ2-1	-	TRBV7-9	-
CASVGGPLANYGYTF	TGTGCCAGCGTGGGGGGACCCCTAGCTAACTATGGCTACACCTTC	TRBJ1-2	-	TRBV28	-
CASREGQGPPGQPQHF	TGTGCCAGCAGGGAAGGACAGGGCCCACCCGGTCAGCCCCAGCATTTT	TRBJ1-5	-	TRBV28	TRBD1
CASSSGYHQPQHF	TGTGCCAGCAGTTCAGGGTACCATCAGCCCCAGCATTTT	TRBJ1-5	-	TRBV28	-
CASSTNRLGETQYF	TGTGCCAGCAGTACGAATAGACTGGGCGAGACCCAGTACTTC	TRBJ2-5	-	TRBV28	-
CASSLTPSGDTQYF	TGTGCCAGCAGCTTGACTCCTTCAGGGGATACGCAGTATTTT	TRBJ2-3	-	TRBV5-8	-
CASSYGRGRLGNTIYF	TGTGCCAGCAGCTACGGGAGGGGGCGCCTTGGAAACACCATATATTTT	TRBJ1-3	-	TRBV9	TRBD1
CASSYGTTDNEQFF	TGTGCCAGCAGTTACGGGACTACGGACAATGAGCAGTTCTTC	TRBJ2-1	-	TRBV27	TRBD2
CASSLGSRIVDEQYF	TGTGCCAGCAGCTTAGGTAGCAGGATTGTTGACGAGCAGTACTTC	TRBJ2-7	once	TRBV7-7	-
CATTDRGLLTNTGELFF	TGTGCCACCACGGACAGGGGTTTATTGACGAACACCGGGGAGCTGTTTTTT	TRBJ2-2	-	TRBV15	TRBD1
CASSSRFNTGELFF	TGTGCCAGCAGCTCGCGATTCAACACCGGGGAGCTGTTTTTT	TRBJ2-2	-	TRBV5-6	-
CASSYGDSNTEAFF	TGTGCCAGCAGTTACGGGGACAGTAACACTGAAGCTTTCTTT	TRBJ1-1	-	TRBV6-5	TRBD1
CASSLPYGTSTDTQYF	TGTGCCAGCAGTCTACCCTACGGGACCTCCACAGATACGCAGTATTTT	TRBJ2-3	-	TRBV28	-
CAWRDRGSYGYTF	TGTGCCTGGAGGGACAGGGGTAGCTATGGCTACACCTTC	TRBJ1-2	-	TRBV30	TRBD1
CASSPWGGWELFF	TGTGCCAGCAGCCCATGGGGGGGGTGGGAGCTGTTTTTT	TRBJ2-2	-	TRBV9	TRBD2
CASRIVGGSNSPLHF	TGTGCCAGCAGAATAGTAGGGGGTAGTAATTCACCCCTCCACTTT	TRBJ1-6	once	TRBV27	-
CASSLDTSYEQYF	TGTGCCAGCAGCTTGGACACCTCCTACGAGCAGTACTTC	TRBJ2-7	-	TRBV7-3	-
CASSPDIGGTGELFF	TGTGCCAGCAGCCCTGATATAGGGGGCACCGGGGAGCTGTTTTTT	TRBJ2-2	-	TRBV11-2	-
CASRGDRDQAFF	TGTGCCAGCAGGGGAGACCGGGACCAAGCTTTCTTT	TRBJ1-1	-	TRBV28	-
CASSIDEGGHGYTF	TGTGCCAGTAGTATAGATGAGGGGGGCCATGGCTACACCTTC	TRBJ1-2	-	TRBV19	-
CASSLLQGNTIYF	TGTGCCAGCAGTTTATTACAGGGAAACACCATATATTTT	TRBJ1-3	-	TRBV28	-
CASGSYIQYF	TGTGCCAGTGGCAGTTACATTCAGTACTTC	TRBJ2-4	-	TRBV19	-
CASIPQGLGQPQHF	TGTGCCAGCATCCCCCAGGGTCTCGGACAGCCCCAGCATTTT	TRBJ1-5	-	TRBV28	-
CASSLGPGTSAETQYF	TGTGCCAGCAGCTTGGGCCCCGGGACTAGCGCTGAGACCCAGTACTTC	TRBJ2-5	-	TRBV7-9	TRBD2
CSVLLLDGTGYTF	TGCAGCGTTCTTTTGCTTGACGGTACCGGCTACACCTTC	TRBJ1-2	-	TRBV29-1	-
CASSLDTSYEQYF	TGTGCCAGCAGCTTGGACACCTCCTACGAGCAGTACTTC	TRBJ2-7	-	TRBV7-8	-
CASSYRQEYGTF	TGTGCCAGCAGTTATCGACAGGAGTATGGCACCTTC	TRBJ1-2	-	TRBV28	-
CASSLSERLNEKLFF	TGTGCCAGCAGTTTATCCGAGAGGCTTAATGAAAAACTGTTTTTT	TRBJ1-4	-	TRBV27	-
CASSSLSGGETDTQYF	TGCGCCAGCAGCTCCCTCAGCGGGGGGGAGACAGATACGCAGTATTTT	TRBJ2-3	-	TRBV5-1	TRBD2